These 28 T cell receptor beta chains share one sample of origin, sequenced in a study of CD8+ T cells in alopecia areata (dated by TCRdb to 2016 to 2019). Cells from mouse cutaneous lymph nodes were pooled, stained for CD4, CD8alpha, NKG2D, NKG2ACE and other markers, and then sorted on a BD Influx. Libraries came from the immunoSEQ multiplex PCR assay. RNA was extracted from all samples and reverse transcribed into cDNA as template for TCR sequencing. TCRdb re-hosts the immuneACCESS table, in-frame sequences only. Its copies lack some clones; in the studies checked, an unresolved V gene accounts for under half of them, and the cause for the rest is not known. In this sample, approximately 280,000 clones appear, none counted once only. The ten largest clones capture 1.2% of the sample. Input material: CD4+ T cells sorted from a lymph node. The receptors derive from a C3H/HeJ mouse with alopecia areata. With respect to MHC, this strain carries the haplotype H2-k.

This clone has a handful of counts. Genes and germline are mouse. The CDR3 extends 4 residues past the end of the read, so its final part is completed from the germline J gene. This rearrangement joins TRBV5 to TRBJ2-3, with D perhaps TRBD1 (6 bases). Looked up from germline, CDR1 is LGHNA and CDR2 is YNLKQL (reference sequence). This CDR3 comprises 15 residues. V was pared by 4 bases and J by 1 base, with 12 bases between. Incomplete CDR3 DNA: TGTGCCAGCAGCCGTCAGGGGTGGGGTGCAGAA. Translating it yields CASSRQGWGAE. The full CDR3 is CASSRQGWGAETLYF.

The sample holds a few counts of this clone. The gene names here belong to mouse. The read comes to an end 4 residues before the CDR3 does, leaving the germline J gene to fill in the end. The chain joins TRBV13-2 to TRBJ2-7; D not certain. The CDR3 extends over 13 amino acids. CDR1 NNHNN and CDR2 SYGAGS come from the germline V gene (reference sequence). CDR3 protein: CASGDARIYEQYF. The covered CDR3 bases are TGTGCCAGCGGTGATGCCAGGATTTAT.

For this clone: Gene labels here are mouse ones. With the read ending 4 residues before the CDR3 end, the germline J gene is used to fill in that end. V and J are TRBV3 and TRBJ2-1, with 11 nucleotides matching TRBD2. CDR1 is SNHLY and CDR2 is FYNGKV in the germline V gene (reference sequence). Trimming at V came to 2 bases and at J to 5 bases, leaving 2 bases not matched to a gene. The CDR3 spans 15 residues. CDR3 region: CASSLPGLGDAEQFF. The DNA read from the CDR3 is TGTGCCAGCAGCTTACCGGGACTGGGGGATGCT.

This clone was detected only a few times. Gene labels here are mouse ones. The read terminates 4 residues ahead of where the CDR3 ends, so the germline J gene completes it. This chain uses TRBV19 with TRBJ2-2; a possible D gene is TRBD2 (6 bases). This CDR3 spans 16 amino acids. Germline V gives CDR1 FNHDT, CDR2 SITEND (reference sequence). The V and J ends lost 1 base and 0 bases respectively, with 10 bases between them. The sequenced CDR3 bases are TGTGCCAGCAGTATAAGGCTGGGGTCAAACACCGGG. Encoded protein: CASSIRLGSNTG. The CDR3 in full is CASSIRLGSNTGQLYF. Full variable domain (rest looked up from reference TRBV19 and TRBJ2-2): GGIITQTPKFLIGQEGQKLTLKCQQNFNHDTMYWYRQDSGKGLRLIYYSITENDLQKGDLSEGYDASREKKSSFSLTVTSAQKNEMAVFLCASSIRLGSNTGQLYFGEGSKLTVL.

This clone was seen more than once but under ten times. The germline and genes are mouse ones. The same CDR3 arises from other DNA sequences in this sample as well. CDR3 region: CASSEQGNQDTQYF. Partial CDR3 DNA: TGTGCCAGCAGTGAACAGGGTAACCAAGAC. V usage is TRBV13-1 and J usage is TRBJ2-5, with a possible D match to TRBD1 (6 bases). The read ends 4 residues before the CDR3 terminus; that terminus is restored from the germline J gene. V shed 2 bases and J shed 0 bases, with 7 bases lying between them. The CDR3 is 14 residues long. The germline gives CDR1 NSHNY, CDR2 SYGAGN.

Notes on this clone: The gene names given are mouse names. The read terminates 4 residues before the CDR3 end, so the remaining end is supplied by the germline J gene. The genes are TRBV31 and TRBJ1-2; 7 nucleotides match TRBD1. CDR3 length: 15 amino acids. CDR1 and CDR2 (germline): GKSSPN, SITVG. The J segment lost 0 bases and the V segment lost 2 bases, leaving 6 bases of the junction unmatched. The CDR3 region is CAWSIRDSANSDYTF. The CDR3 DNA, read in part, is TGTGCCTGGAGTATCCGGGACAGTGCAAACTCC.

This clone was counted only a few times. Genes here carry mouse names. The read finishes 4 residues shy of the CDR3 end, and the germline J gene is used to complete it. This chain connects TRBV19 to TRBJ2-1, with no clear D. The CDR3 extends over 11 amino acids. Trimming removed 5 bases at V and 2 bases at J, with 2 bases between. Germline CDR1 reads FNHDT; CDR2 reads SITEND (reference sequence). This CDR3 reads CASRDYAEQFF. The sequenced part of the CDR3 DNA is TGTGCCAGCAGAGACTATGCT.

This clone was seen more than once but under ten times. Gene names are the mouse ones. The observed sequence ends 4 residues before the CDR3 terminus, with the missing tail filled in from the germline J gene. This sample includes further DNA sequences coding for the same CDR3. The genes are TRBV5 and TRBJ2-3, with TRBD2 matching 8 bases. Per germline, CDR1 LGHNA and CDR2 YNLKQL (reference sequence). The CDR3 spans 15 residues. V gave up 5 bases and J gave up 0 bases; unmatched junction bases: 4. The sequenced CDR3 bases are TGTGCCAGCAGCAGACTGGGGACTAGTGCAGAA. It translates to CASSRLGTSAE. The entire CDR3 reads CASSRLGTSAETLYF.

This clone turned up a few times. Any gene name here is a mouse gene name. The read falls 4 residues short of the CDR3 end, and the missing part is taken from the germline J gene. This CDR3 is also generated by other DNA sequences in the sample. The chain joins TRBV13-1 to TRBJ1-1, with a tentative D call TRBD1 (6 bases). The CDR3 length is 15 residues. The germline gives CDR1 NSHNY, CDR2 SYGAGN. V was cut by 0 bases and J by 0 bases, with 9 bases left in between. This chain's CDR3 is CASSDAGQTNTEVFF. CDR3 bases read: TGTGCCAGCAGTGATGCAGGACAGACAAACACA.

This clone was detected a few times. Genes here carry mouse names. The CDR3 end falls 4 residues outside the read, so it is completed with the germline J gene. The rearrangement uses TRBV17 and TRBJ2-2, with a tentative D call TRBD2 (7 bases). CDR3 length: 16 residues. The V end was cut by 0 bases, the J end by 3 bases, with 11 bases between. The germline V gene encodes CDR1 MNHDT and CDR2 YYDKIL. Incomplete CDR3 DNA: TGTGCTAGCAGTAGAGATTTGGGGGGCGACACCGGG. This codes for CASSRDLGGDTG. The full CDR3 reads CASSRDLGGDTGQLYF.

This clone was detected a few times. Gene names refer to mouse genes. The read ends 4 residues early relative to the CDR3; the germline J gene fills the gap. J is TRBJ1-1 and V is TRBV14, with TRBD1 identical over 7 bases. With 4 bases clipped from V and 1 base from J, the junction kept 4 bases outside the gene matches. This CDR3 spans 14 amino acids. CDR1 is SGHDT and CDR2 is FRDEAV in the germline V gene. The CDR3 spells CASSLQGGNTEVFF. Incomplete CDR3 DNA: TGTGCCAGCAGTCTGCAGGGGGGAAACACA.

This clone was seen a few times. Germline and genes here are mouse. The CDR3 protein is CASGPTGRDYEQYF. The covered CDR3 bases are TGTGCCAGCGGACCGACAGGGAGAGACTAT. The chain couples TRBV13-2 to TRBJ2-7, with TRBD1 identical over 7 bases. The read ends 4 residues before the CDR3 terminus; that terminus is restored from the germline J gene. The CDR3 extends over 14 amino acids. Trimming at V came to 5 bases and at J to 3 bases, leaving 8 bases not matched to a gene. Germline lookup yields CDR1 NNHNN and CDR2 SYGAGS (reference sequence).

With regard to this clone: Gene names follow the mouse nomenclature. The read finishes 4 residues shy of the CDR3 end, and the germline J gene is used to complete it. The gene calls are TRBV13-1 and TRBJ2-7; weak D call: TRBD2 (5 bases). There are 13 residues in the CDR3. The germline V gene encodes CDR1 NSHNY and CDR2 SYGAGN. The ends were cut back, 1 base at V and 3 bases at J, with 8 bases in the middle. The CDR3 region is CASSDFGDYEQYF. CDR3 DNA (partial): TGTGCCAGCAGTGATTTTGGGGACTAT.

This clone was picked up a small number of times. Germline and genes here are mouse. The CDR3 extends 4 residues past the end of the read, so its final part is completed from the germline J gene. The chain employs TRBV19 and TRBJ2-1; TRBD2 is a possible D gene (6 bases). Germline V lookup: CDR1 FNHDT, CDR2 SITEND (reference sequence). CDR3 length: 16 residues. V gave up 0 bases and J gave up 2 bases, with 12 bases separating them. The chain's CDR3 is CASSIASGGYYAEQFF. CDR3 bases read: TGTGCCAGCAGTATAGCTTCGGGGGGATACTATGCT.

This clone was counted a few times. Gene names follow the mouse nomenclature. The read terminates 4 residues before the CDR3 end, so the remaining end is supplied by the germline J gene. V usage is TRBV13-2 and J usage is TRBJ1-2, with D possibly being TRBD1 (5 bases). V dropped 5 bases and J dropped 4 bases, with 9 bases sitting between them. This CDR3 is built from 12 residues. The V gene's germline CDR1 is NNHNN and CDR2 SYGAGS (reference sequence). The CDR3 sequence is CASGRQPSDYTF. The CDR3 bases that were read are TGTGCCAGCGGCCGACAGCCCTCC.

With regard to this clone: Gene names and germline refer to mouse. The read comes to an end 4 residues before the CDR3 does, leaving the germline J gene to fill in the end. The rearrangement uses TRBV19 and TRBJ2-5; D might be TRBD1 or TRBD2, each matching 5 bases. V was clipped by 2 bases and J by 0 bases, with 7 bases between them. Germline CDR1 reads FNHDT; CDR2 reads SITEND (reference sequence). The CDR3 sequence is 14 residues long. Partial CDR3 DNA: TGTGCCAGCAGTATGGGGGACAACCAAGAC. Translation gives CASSMGDNQD. The whole CDR3 protein reads CASSMGDNQDTQYF.

This clone was observed a few times. Here the gene names and germline are mouse. The CDR3 DNA, read in part, is TGCACCTGCAGTGCAGAAGCCAGACAAGACACA. The encoded protein is CTCSAEARQDT. The whole CDR3 sequence reads CTCSAEARQDTEVFF. V usage is TRBV1 and J usage is TRBJ1-1; D unclear. The read terminates 4 residues ahead of where the CDR3 ends, so the germline J gene completes it. Germline V gene data show CDR1 as NSQYPW and CDR2 as LRSPGD (reference sequence). Trimming took off 0 bases at V and 3 bases at J, with 11 bases between the two ends. The CDR3 extends over 15 amino acids.

This clone was seen a few times. These gene names are mouse names. The missing CDR3 end, 3 residues past where the read stops, is filled in from the germline J gene. The same CDR3 also results from other DNA sequences found in this sample. The chain couples TRBV1 to TRBJ1-6, with no clear D. TRBJ1-6 is reported as an ORF; its role is uncertain. The V end lost 4 bases, the J end lost 1 base, and 5 bases lay between the germline ends. From germline, CDR1 is NSQYPW and CDR2 LRSPGD (reference sequence). The CDR3 has 14 residues. The CDR3 DNA, read in part, is TGCACCTGCAGTGACAGCTCCTATAATTCGCCC. Its protein is CTCSDSSYNSP. The CDR3 reads in full as CTCSDSSYNSPLYF.

This clone was seen a few times. Each gene name is a mouse one. The CDR3 goes on 4 residues after the read ends, and that part is filled in from the germline J gene. The chain links TRBV19 to TRBJ2-2, with unresolved D. Germline V gives CDR1 FNHDT, CDR2 SITEND (reference sequence). The CDR3 totals 10 residues. Trimming pared 7 bases from V and 6 bases from J, leaving 4 bases between. The CDR3 sequence: CASAAGQLYF. CDR3 DNA (partial): TGTGCCAGCGCAGCCGGG.

This clone was counted only a few times. The genes and germline here are from mouse. The read ends 4 residues early relative to the CDR3; the germline J gene fills the gap. This rearrangement joins TRBV1 to TRBJ2-7, with TRBD1 matching over 7 bases. The germline V gene has CDR1 NSQYPW and CDR2 LRSPGD (reference sequence). This CDR3 has 14 residues. Trimming cost V 6 bases and J 1 base; bases outside gene matches: 6. The chain's CDR3 is CTCRPGQKSYEQYF. The sequenced CDR3 bases are TGCACCTGCAGGCCGGGACAGAAATCCTAT.

This clone was recorded a few times. Germline and genes: mouse. The observed sequence ends 4 residues before the CDR3 terminus, with the missing tail filled in from the germline J gene. The chain employs TRBV5 and TRBJ2-5, with 9 nucleotides matching TRBD2. The germline V gene encodes CDR1 LGHNA and CDR2 YNLKQL (reference sequence). V was pared by 2 bases and J by 0 bases, with 3 bases of the junction left unmatched. The CDR3 is 16 residues long. CDR3 DNA, as far as it was read: TGTGCCAGCAGCCAAAAGGGACTGGGTAACCAAGAC. It encodes CASSQKGLGNQD. The entire CDR3 protein reads CASSQKGLGNQDTQYF.

The table lists this clone with a few counts. Genes here carry mouse names. The missing CDR3 end, 3 residues past where the read stops, is filled in from the germline J gene. The chain combines TRBV19 with TRBJ1-6; 8 nucleotides align to TRBD1. TRBJ1-6 is reported as an ORF; its role is uncertain. V shed 1 base and J 4 bases; nucleotides not matched to a gene: 4. The germline gives CDR1 FNHDT, CDR2 SITEND (reference sequence). The CDR3 is made up of 16 amino acids. CDR3 protein: CASSIQGAGYNSPLYF. The sequenced CDR3 bases are TGTGCCAGCAGTATACAGGGGGCCGGGTATAATTCGCCC.

Comments on this clone: Genes here carry mouse names. The missing CDR3 end, 4 residues past where the read stops, is filled in from the germline J gene. The V and J genes are TRBV13-1 and TRBJ2-1; 11 nucleotides match TRBD2. This CDR3 contains 19 residues. Losses at the gene ends were 1 base for V and 0 bases for J; bases not matched to a gene: 9. The V gene's germline CDR1 is NSHNY and CDR2 SYGAGN. The sequenced CDR3 bases are TGTGCCAGCAGTGATCCCGGACGGGACTGGGGGAATAACTATGCT. It encodes CASSDPGRDWGNNYA. The whole CDR3 is CASSDPGRDWGNNYAEQFF.

As to this clone: Gene names follow the mouse nomenclature. The missing CDR3 end, 4 residues past where the read stops, is filled in from the germline J gene. This rearrangement joins TRBV13-1 to TRBJ2-2; TRBD1 agrees at 9 bases. V shed 5 bases and J 4 bases; nucleotides not matched to a gene: 3. CDR3 size: 14 residues. Looked up from germline, CDR1 is NSHNY and CDR2 is SYGAGN. The CDR3 sequence: CASSRDRATGQLYF. Incomplete CDR3 DNA: TGTGCCAGCAGCCGGGACAGGGCCACCGGG.

This clone came up a few times. Any gene name here is a mouse gene name. The CDR3 is cut off 4 residues early in the read; its end comes from the germline J gene. J is TRBJ2-2 and V is TRBV19; 10 bases are shared with TRBD1. V dropped 1 base and J dropped 3; count of bases not matched to a gene: 3. The CDR3 runs 16 residues. The germline V gene encodes CDR1 FNHDT and CDR2 SITEND (reference sequence). The CDR3 region is CASSITTGGHTGQLYF. Partial CDR3 DNA: TGTGCCAGCAGTATAACGACAGGGGGCCACACCGGG. The variable domain in full, completed from reference TRBV19 and TRBJ2-2, reads GGIITQTPKFLIGQEGQKLTLKCQQNFNHDTMYWYRQDSGKGLRLIYYSITENDLQKGDLSEGYDASREKKSSFSLTVTSAQKNEMAVFLCASSITTGGHTGQLYFGEGSKLTVL.

Worth noting for this clone: The genes and germline here are from mouse. The CDR3 goes on 4 residues after the read ends, and that part is filled in from the germline J gene. The rearrangement joins TRBV19 to TRBJ2-2, with D maybe TRBD2 (5 bases). The CDR3 length is 14 residues. The germline CDR1 and CDR2 sequences are FNHDT and SITEND (reference sequence). Trimming pared 4 bases from V and 0 bases from J, leaving 7 bases between. The part of the CDR3 DNA that was read is TGTGCCAGCAGTTTGGGGACAAACACCGGG. Translated, it gives CASSLGTNTG. In full, the CDR3 reads CASSLGTNTGQLYF.

This clone occurred a few times. Gene names are mouse gene names. Other DNA sequences in this sample translate to the same CDR3. CDR3 DNA, as far as it was read: TGTGCCAGCGGTGATGCGGGACTGGGGGAC. Its translation is CASGDAGLGD. The entire CDR3 is CASGDAGLGDTQYF. The rearrangement links TRBV13-2 to TRBJ2-5; the match to TRBD2 covers 10 bases. The read ends 4 residues early relative to the CDR3; the germline J gene fills the gap. Germline V lookup: CDR1 NNHNN, CDR2 SYGAGS (reference sequence). CDR3 length: 14 amino acids.

For this clone: Gene names follow the mouse nomenclature. The CDR3 goes on 4 residues after the read ends, and that part is filled in from the germline J gene. The sample has other DNA sequences that encode this CDR3 too. The rearrangement links TRBV31 to TRBJ1-2; D not certain. V was trimmed by 0 bases and J by 0 bases, leaving 5 bases between them. CDR3 length equals 13 residues. The germline V gene encodes CDR1 GKSSPN and CDR2 SITVG. CDR3 DNA (partial): TGTGCCTGGAGTCTCTCAGCAAACTCC. Amino acid sequence: CAWSLSANS. The full CDR3 protein reads CAWSLSANSDYTF.